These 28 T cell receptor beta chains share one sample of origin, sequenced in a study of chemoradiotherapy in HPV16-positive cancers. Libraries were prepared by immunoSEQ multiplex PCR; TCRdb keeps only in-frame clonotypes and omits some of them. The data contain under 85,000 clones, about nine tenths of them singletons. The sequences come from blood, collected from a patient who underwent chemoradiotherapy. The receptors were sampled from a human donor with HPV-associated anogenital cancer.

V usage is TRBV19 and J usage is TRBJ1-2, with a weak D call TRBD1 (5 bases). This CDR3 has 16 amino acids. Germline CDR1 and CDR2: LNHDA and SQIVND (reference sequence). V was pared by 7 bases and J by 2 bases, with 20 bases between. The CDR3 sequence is CASIGYGASPNYGYTF. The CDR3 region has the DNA TGTGCCAGTATTGGGTACGGGGCGAGCCCAAACTATGGCTACACCTTC.

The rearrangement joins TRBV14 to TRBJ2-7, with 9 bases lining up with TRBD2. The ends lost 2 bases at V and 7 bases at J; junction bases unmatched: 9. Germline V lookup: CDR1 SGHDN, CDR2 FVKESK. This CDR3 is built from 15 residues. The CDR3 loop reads CASSQLLAGIEEQYF. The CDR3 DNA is TGTGCCAGCAGCCAATTGCTAGCGGGAATAGAAGAGCAGTACTTC.

The CDR3 nucleotides are TGTGCCAGCAGCTTGGGGCTAGCGGGCTCCTACAATGAGCAGTTCTTC. Its protein product is CASSLGLAGSYNEQFF. The chain has TRBV5-6 and TRBJ2-1; 8 positions match TRBD2. This CDR3 spans 16 amino acids. Germline CDR1 SGHDT, CDR2 YYEEEE. Trimming removed 0 bases from V and 0 bases from J; junction bases left unmatched: 2.

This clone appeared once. Written as DNA, the CDR3 is TGCGCCAGCAGCGTCAGCGTCGCCTCCTACGAGCAGTACTTC. Amino acids: CASSVSVASYEQYF. The chain combines TRBV5-1 with TRBJ2-7; D not certain. V lost 4 bases to trimming and J lost 0 bases, with 11 bases between them. CDR3 length: 14 amino acids. Germline CDR1 is SGHRS and CDR2 is YFSETQ.

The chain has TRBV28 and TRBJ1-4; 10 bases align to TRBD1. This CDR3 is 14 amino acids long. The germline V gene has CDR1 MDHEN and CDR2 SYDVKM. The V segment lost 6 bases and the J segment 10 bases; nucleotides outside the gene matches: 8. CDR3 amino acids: CASRAGTGAGKLFF. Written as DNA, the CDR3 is TGTGCCAGCAGAGCCGGGACAGGGGCTGGAAAACTGTTTTTT.

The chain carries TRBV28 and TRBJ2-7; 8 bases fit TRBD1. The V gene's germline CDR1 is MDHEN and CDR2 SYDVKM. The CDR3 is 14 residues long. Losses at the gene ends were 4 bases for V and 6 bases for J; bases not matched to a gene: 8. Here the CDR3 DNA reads TGTGCCAGCAGTTACAGGGGGGACAGCCGCGAGCAGTACTTC. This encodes CASSYRGDSREQYF.

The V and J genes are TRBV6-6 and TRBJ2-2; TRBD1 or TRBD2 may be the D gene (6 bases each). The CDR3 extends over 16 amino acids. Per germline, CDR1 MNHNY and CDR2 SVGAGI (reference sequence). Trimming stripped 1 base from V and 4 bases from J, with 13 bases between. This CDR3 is CASSYLGGRSTGELFF. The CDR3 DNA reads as TGTGCCAGCAGTTACTTAGGGGGGCGTTCCACCGGGGAGCTGTTTTTT.

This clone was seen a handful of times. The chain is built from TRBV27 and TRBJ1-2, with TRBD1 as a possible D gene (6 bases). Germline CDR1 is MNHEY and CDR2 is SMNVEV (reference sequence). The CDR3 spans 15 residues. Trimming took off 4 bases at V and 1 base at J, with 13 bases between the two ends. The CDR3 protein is CASSSTTGVNYGYTF. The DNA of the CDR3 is TGTGCCAGCAGTTCCACGACAGGAGTTAACTATGGCTACACCTTC.

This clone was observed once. CDR3 in amino acids: CASSLIPSGYTDTQYF. Written as DNA, the CDR3 is TGTGCCAGCAGTTTAATACCTAGCGGATACACAGATACGCAGTATTTT. The rearrangement joins TRBV28 to TRBJ2-3, with 7 bases that match TRBD2. Germline V gene sequence: CDR1 MDHEN, CDR2 SYDVKM. CDR3 size: 16 residues. Losses at the gene ends were 2 bases for V and 2 bases for J; bases not matched to a gene: 7.

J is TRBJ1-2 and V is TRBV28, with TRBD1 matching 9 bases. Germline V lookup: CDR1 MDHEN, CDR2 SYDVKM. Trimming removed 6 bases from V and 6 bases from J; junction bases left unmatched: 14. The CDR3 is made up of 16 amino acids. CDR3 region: CASRFHPGQGTHGYTF. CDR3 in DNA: TGTGCCAGCAGGTTCCACCCGGGACAGGGAACGCATGGCTACACCTTC.

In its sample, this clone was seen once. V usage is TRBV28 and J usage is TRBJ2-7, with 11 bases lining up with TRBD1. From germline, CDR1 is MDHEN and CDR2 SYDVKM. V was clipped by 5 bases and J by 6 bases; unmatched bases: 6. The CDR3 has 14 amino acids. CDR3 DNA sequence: TGTGCCAGCAGTGGGACAGGGGGGGATCGCGAGCAGTACTTC. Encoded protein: CASSGTGGDREQYF.

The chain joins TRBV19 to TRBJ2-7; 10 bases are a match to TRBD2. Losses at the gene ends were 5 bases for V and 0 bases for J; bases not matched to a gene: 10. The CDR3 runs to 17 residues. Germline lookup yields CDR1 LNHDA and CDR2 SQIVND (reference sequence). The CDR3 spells CASSAGTSARFSYEQYF. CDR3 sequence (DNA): TGTGCCAGTAGTGCCGGGACTAGCGCGCGATTCTCCTACGAGCAGTACTTC.

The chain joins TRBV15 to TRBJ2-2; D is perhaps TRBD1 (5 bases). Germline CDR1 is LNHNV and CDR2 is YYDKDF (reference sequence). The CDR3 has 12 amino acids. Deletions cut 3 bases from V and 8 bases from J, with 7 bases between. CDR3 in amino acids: CATSSYRGELFF. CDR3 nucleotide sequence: TGTGCCACCAGCAGCTACAGGGGGGAGCTGTTTTTT.

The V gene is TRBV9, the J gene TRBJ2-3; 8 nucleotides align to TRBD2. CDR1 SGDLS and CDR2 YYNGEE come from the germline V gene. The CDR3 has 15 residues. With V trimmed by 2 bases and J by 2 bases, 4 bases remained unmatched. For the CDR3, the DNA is TGTGCCAGCAGCGTCGGGACTAGAACCACAGATACGCAGTATTTT. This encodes CASSVGTRTTDTQYF.

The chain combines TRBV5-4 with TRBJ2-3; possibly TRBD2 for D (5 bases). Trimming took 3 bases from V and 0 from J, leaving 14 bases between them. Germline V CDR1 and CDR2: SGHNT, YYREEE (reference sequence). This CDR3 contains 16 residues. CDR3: CASSSGVSTSTDTQYF. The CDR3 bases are TGTGCCAGCAGCTCCGGGGTCTCTACTAGCACAGATACGCAGTATTTT.

The CDR3: CASSFSGYGYTF. In DNA, the CDR3 is TGTGCCAGCAGCTTTTCCGGATATGGCTACACCTTC. The chain uses TRBV7-9 and TRBJ1-2; D call uncertain. The germline V gene has CDR1 SEHNR and CDR2 FQNEAQ (reference sequence). Trimming left V 3 bases short and J 5 bases short, with 7 bases between. The CDR3 sequence is 12 residues long.

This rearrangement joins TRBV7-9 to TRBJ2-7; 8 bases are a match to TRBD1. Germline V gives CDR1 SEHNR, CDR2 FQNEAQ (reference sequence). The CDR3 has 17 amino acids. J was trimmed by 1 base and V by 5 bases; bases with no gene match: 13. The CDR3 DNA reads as TGTGCCAGCAGCGTGGGAACAGGGGGTTTATTATCCTACGAGCAGTACTTC. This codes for CASSVGTGGLLSYEQYF.

Written as DNA, the CDR3 is TGTGCCAGCAGCGTAGACCCCAGGGTTACTAACTATGGCTACACCTTC. Translating gives CASSVDPRVTNYGYTF. The V and J genes are TRBV9 and TRBJ1-2, with a weak D call TRBD1 (5 bases). Per the germline V gene, CDR1 is SGDLS and CDR2 is YYNGEE. CDR3 length: 16 amino acids. The V end was cut by 0 bases, the J end by 0 bases, with 12 bases between.

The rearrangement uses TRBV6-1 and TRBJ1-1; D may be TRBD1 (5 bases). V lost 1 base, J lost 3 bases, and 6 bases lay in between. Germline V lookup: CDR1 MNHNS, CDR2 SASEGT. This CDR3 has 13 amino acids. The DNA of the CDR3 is TGTGCCAGCAGTGAAGGACAGCACACTGAAGCTTTCTTT. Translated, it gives CASSEGQHTEAFF.

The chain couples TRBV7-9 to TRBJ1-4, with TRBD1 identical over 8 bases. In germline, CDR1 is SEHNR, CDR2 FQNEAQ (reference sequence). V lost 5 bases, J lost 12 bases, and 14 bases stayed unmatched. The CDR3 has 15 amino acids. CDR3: CASSTRQGSVKELFF. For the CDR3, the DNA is TGTGCCAGCAGCACCCGACAGGGGTCGGTGAAAGAACTGTTTTTT.

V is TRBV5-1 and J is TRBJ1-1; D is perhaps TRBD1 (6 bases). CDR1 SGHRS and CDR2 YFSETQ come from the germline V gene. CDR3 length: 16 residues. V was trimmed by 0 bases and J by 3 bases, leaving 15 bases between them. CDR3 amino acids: CASSLAGTIQDTEAFF. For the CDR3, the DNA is TGCGCCAGCAGCTTGGCCGGGACAATTCAGGACACTGAAGCTTTCTTT.

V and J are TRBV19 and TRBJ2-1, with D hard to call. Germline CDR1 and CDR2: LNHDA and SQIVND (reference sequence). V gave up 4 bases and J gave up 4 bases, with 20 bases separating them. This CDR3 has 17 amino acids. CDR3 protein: CASSKFNKVSEYNEQFF. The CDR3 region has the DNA TGTGCCAGTAGTAAATTTAATAAGGTCTCGGAATACAATGAGCAGTTCTTC.

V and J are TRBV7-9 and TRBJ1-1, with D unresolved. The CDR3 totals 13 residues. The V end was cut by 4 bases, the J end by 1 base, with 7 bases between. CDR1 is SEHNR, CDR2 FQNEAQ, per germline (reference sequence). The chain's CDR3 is CASSSPQNTEAFF. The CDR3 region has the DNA TGTGCCAGCAGCTCCCCGCAGAACACTGAAGCTTTCTTT.

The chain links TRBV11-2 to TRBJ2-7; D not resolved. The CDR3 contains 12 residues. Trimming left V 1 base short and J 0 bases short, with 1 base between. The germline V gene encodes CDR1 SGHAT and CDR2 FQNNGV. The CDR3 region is CASSLGSYEQYF. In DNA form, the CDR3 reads TGTGCCAGCAGCTTAGGCTCCTACGAGCAGTACTTC.

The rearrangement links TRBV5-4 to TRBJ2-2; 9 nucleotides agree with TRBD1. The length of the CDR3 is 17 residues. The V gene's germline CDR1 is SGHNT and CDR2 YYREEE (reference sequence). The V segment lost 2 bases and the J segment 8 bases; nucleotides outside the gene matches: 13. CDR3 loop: CASSFGPGQGNQGELFF. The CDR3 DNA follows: TGTGCCAGCAGCTTTGGTCCGGGACAGGGTAACCAAGGGGAGCTGTTTTTT.

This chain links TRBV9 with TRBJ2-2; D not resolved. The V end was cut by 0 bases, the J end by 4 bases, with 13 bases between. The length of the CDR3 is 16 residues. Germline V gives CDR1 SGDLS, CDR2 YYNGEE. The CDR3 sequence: CASSVEMGLPTGELFF. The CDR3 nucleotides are TGTGCCAGCAGCGTAGAGATGGGCCTGCCCACCGGGGAGCTGTTTTTT.

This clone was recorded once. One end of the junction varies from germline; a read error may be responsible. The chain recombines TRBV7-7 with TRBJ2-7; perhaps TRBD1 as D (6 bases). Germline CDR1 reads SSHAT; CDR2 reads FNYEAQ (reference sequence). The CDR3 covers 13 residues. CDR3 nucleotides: TGTGCTAGCAGCTTAGCAGGGGTTGACGAGCAGTACTTC. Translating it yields CASSLAGVDEQYF.

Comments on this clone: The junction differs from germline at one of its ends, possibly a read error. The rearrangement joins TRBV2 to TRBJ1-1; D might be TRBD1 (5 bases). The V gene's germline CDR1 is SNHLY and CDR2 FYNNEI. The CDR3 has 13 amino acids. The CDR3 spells CASSSQRGSDAFF. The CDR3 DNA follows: TGTGCCAGCAGTTCCCAGAGGGGTTCTGACGCTTTCTTT.